This entry is about one T cell receptor beta chain. Its antigen is unidentified. Measured with immunoSEQ multiplex PCR; TCRdb has only the in-frame clones, and not every one. The table lists 70,000 or so clones, roughly 90% of them singletons. The data were taken from a study of identifying expanded T cells in peripheral blood. Study-wide points: About 1.2 clones differed between technical replicates, versus around 16 and 19 over time. Variance in clone template counts between approximately two-week samples significantly increased with total template count across all healthy donors.

Germline-derived CDR1 and CDR2 are MDHEN and SYDVKM. This CDR3 spans 13 amino acids. Trimming removed 7 bases from V and 0 bases from J, with 10 bases in between. During the collection period, no donor immune events like infections were recorded. This chain uses TRBV28 with TRBJ2-7; D remains ambiguous. The source is a person aged 18 to 75 in good health. Source material: blood. Here the CDR3 DNA reads TGTGCCAGCAATGGGCCCCGCTCCTACGAGCAGTACTTC. Translation gives CASNGPRSYEQYF.